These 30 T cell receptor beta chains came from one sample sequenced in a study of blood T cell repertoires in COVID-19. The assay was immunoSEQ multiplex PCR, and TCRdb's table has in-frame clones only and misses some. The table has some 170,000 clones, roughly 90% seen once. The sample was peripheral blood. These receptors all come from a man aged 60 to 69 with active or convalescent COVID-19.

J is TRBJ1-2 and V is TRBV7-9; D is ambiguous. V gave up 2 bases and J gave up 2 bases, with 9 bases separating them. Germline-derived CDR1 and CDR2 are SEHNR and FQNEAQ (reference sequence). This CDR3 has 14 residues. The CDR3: CASSLMSGNYGYTF. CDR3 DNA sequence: TGTGCCAGCAGCTTAATGTCCGGGAACTATGGCTACACCTTC.

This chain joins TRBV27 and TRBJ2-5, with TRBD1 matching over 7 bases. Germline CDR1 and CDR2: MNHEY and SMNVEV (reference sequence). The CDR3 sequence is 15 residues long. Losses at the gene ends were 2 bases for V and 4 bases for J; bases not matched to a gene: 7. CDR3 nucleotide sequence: TGTGCCAGCAGTTTAAAGGGGGCGCAACCAGAGACCCAGTACTTC. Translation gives CASSLKGAQPETQYF.

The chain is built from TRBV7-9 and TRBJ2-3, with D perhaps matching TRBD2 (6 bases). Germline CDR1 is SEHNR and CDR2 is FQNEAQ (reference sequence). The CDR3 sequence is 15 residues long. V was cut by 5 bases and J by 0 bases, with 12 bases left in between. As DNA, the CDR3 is TGTGCCAGCAGCCTTCTAGCGACTAGCACAGATACGCAGTATTTT. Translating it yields CASSLLATSTDTQYF.

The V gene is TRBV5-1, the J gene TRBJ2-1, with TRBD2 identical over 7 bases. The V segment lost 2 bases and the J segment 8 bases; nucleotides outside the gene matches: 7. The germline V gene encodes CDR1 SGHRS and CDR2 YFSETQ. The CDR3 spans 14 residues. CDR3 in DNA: TGCGCCAGCAGCTTAGGGGCGGGAGTTGATGAGCAGTTCTTC. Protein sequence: CASSLGAGVDEQFF. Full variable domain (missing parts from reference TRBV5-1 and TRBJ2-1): KAGVTQTPRYLIKTRGQQVTLSCSPISGHRSVSWYQQTPGQGLQFLFEYFSETQRNKGNFPGRFSGRQFSNSRSEMNVSTLELGDSALYLCASSLGAGVDEQFFGPGTRLTVL.

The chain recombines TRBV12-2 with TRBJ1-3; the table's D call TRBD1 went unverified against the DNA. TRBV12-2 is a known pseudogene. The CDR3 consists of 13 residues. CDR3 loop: CASRVGRWTGSYF. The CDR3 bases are TGTGCAAGTCGCGTAGGACGGTGGACAGGGTCATATTTT.

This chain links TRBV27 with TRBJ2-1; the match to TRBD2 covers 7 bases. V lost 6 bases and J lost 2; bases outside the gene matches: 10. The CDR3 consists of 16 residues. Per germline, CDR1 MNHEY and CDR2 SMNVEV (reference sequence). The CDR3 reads CASSPLAVTAYNEQFF. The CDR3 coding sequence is TGTGCCAGCAGCCCCCTAGCGGTGACGGCCTACAATGAGCAGTTCTTC.

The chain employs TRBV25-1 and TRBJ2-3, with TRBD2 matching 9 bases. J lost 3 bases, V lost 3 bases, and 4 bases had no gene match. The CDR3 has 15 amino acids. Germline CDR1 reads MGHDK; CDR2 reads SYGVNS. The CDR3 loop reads CASSELSGSTDTQYF. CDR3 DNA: TGTGCCAGCAGTGAGCTTAGCGGGAGTACAGATACGCAGTATTTT. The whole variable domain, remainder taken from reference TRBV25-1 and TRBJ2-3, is EADIYQTPRYLVIGTGKKITLECSQTMGHDKMYWYQQDPGMELHLIHYSYGVNSTEKGDLSSESTVSRIRTEHFPLTLESARPSHTSQYLCASSELSGSTDTQYFGPGTRLTVL.

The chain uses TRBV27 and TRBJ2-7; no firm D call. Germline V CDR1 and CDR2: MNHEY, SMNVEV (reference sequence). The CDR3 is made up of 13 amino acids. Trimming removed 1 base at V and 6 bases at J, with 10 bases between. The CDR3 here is CASSLYRVSEQYF. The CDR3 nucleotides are TGTGCCAGCAGTTTATATCGGGTCTCCGAGCAGTACTTC.

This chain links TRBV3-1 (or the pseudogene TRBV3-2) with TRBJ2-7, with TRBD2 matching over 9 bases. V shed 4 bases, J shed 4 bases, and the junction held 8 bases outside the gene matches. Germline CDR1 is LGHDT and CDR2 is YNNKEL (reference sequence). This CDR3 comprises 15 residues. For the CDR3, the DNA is TGTGCCAGCAGCCTGGGGATAGCGGGAGAATACGAGCAGTACTTC. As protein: CASSLGIAGEYEQYF.

CDR3 protein: CASSLPGQGSYNEQFF. The CDR3 nucleotides read TGTGCCAGCAGCTTGCCAGGACAGGGCTCCTACAATGAGCAGTTCTTC. The rearrangement links TRBV5-4 to TRBJ2-1; 8 nucleotides agree with TRBD1. The CDR3 consists of 16 residues. The V segment lost 1 base and the J segment 0 bases; nucleotides outside the gene matches: 3. Looked up from germline, CDR1 is SGHNT and CDR2 is YYREEE (reference sequence).

CDR3 coding DNA: TGTGCCAGCTCACCCGACAGGGGGCATGAAAAACTGTTTTTT. Protein sequence: CASSPDRGHEKLFF. The chain recombines TRBV18 with TRBJ1-4; 10 nucleotides line up with TRBD1. Germline CDR1 and CDR2: KGHSH and LQKENI. This CDR3 is built from 14 residues. V gave up 3 bases and J gave up 6 bases; unmatched junction bases: 1.

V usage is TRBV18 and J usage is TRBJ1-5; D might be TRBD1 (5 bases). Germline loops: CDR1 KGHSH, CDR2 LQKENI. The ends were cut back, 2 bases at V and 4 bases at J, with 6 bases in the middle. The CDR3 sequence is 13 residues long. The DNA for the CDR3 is TGTGCCAGCTCACCAGGGGCAAATCAGCCCCAGCATTTT. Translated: CASSPGANQPQHF.

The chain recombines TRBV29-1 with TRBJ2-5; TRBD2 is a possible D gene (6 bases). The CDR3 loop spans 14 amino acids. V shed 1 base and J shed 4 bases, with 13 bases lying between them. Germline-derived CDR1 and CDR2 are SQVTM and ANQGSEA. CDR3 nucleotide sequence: TGCAGCGTTGAAGGTACTAGCAATGGAGAGACCCAGTACTTC. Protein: CSVEGTSNGETQYF. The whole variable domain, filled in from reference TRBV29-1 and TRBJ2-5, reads SAVISQKPSRDICQRGTSLTIQCQVDSQVTMMFWYRQQPGQSLTLIATANQGSEATYESGFVIDKFPISRPNLTFSTLTVSNMSPEDSSIYLCSVEGTSNGETQYFGPGTRLLVL.

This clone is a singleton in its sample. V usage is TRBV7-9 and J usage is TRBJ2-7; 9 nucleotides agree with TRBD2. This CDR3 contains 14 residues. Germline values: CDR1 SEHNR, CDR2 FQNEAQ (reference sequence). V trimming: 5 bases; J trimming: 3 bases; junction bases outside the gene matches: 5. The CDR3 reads CASSDASGNYEQYF. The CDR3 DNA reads TGTGCCAGCAGCGATGCTAGCGGGAACTACGAGCAGTACTTC.

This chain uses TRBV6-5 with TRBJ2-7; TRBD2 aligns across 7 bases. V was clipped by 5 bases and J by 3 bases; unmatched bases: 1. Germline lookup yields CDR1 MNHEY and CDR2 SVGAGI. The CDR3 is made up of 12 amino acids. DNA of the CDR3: TGTGCCAGCAGTCCGGGAGGCTACGAGCAGTACTTC. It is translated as CASSPGGYEQYF.

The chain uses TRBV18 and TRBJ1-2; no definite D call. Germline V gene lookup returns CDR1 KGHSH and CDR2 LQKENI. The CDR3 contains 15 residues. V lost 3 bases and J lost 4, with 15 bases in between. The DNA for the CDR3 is TGTGCCAGCTCACCTATCGGCAGCCGGGGCTATGGCTACACCTTC. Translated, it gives CASSPIGSRGYGYTF.

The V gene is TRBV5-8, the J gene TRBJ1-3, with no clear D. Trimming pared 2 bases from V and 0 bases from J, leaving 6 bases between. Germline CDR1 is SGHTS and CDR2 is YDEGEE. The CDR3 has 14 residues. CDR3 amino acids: CASSFRSSGNTIYF. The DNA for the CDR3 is TGTGCCAGCAGCTTCCGGAGCTCTGGAAACACCATATATTTT.

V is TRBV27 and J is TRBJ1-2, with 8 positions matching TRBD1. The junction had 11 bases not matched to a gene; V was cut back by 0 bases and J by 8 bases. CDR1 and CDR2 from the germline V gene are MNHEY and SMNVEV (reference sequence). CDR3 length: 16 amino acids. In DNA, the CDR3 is TGTGCCAGCAGTTTATCAGGCCAGGGGGCGGGGAGGGGCTACACCTTC. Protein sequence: CASSLSGQGAGRGYTF.

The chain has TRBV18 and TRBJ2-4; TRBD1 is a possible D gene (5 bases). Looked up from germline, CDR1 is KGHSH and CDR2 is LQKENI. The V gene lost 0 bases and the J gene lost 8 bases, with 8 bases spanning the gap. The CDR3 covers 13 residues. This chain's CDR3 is CASSPPSRDIQYF. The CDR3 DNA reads TGTGCCAGCTCACCACCGTCCAGGGACATTCAGTACTTC. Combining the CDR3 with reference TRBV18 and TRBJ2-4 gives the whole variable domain NAGVMQNPRHLVRRRGQEARLRCSPMKGHSHVYWYRQLPEEGLKFMVYLQKENIIDESGMPKERFSAEFPKEGPSILRIQQVVRGDSAAYFCASSPPSRDIQYFGAGTRLSVL.

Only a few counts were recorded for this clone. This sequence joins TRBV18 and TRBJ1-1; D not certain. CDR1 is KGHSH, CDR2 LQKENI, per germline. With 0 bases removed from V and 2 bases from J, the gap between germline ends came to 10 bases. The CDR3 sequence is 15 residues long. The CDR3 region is CASSPPPGFNTEAFF. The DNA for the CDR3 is TGTGCCAGCTCACCACCTCCGGGGTTCAACACTGAAGCTTTCTTT. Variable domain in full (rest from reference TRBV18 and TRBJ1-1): NAGVMQNPRHLVRRRGQEARLRCSPMKGHSHVYWYRQLPEEGLKFMVYLQKENIIDESGMPKERFSAEFPKEGPSILRIQQVVRGDSAAYFCASSPPPGFNTEAFFGQGTRLTVV.

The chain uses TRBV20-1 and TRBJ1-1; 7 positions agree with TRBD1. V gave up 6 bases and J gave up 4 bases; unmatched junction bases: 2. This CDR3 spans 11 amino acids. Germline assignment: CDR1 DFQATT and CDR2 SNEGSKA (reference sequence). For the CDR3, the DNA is TGCAGTGCGCACAGGGGCACTGAAGCTTTCTTT. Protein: CSAHRGTEAFF.

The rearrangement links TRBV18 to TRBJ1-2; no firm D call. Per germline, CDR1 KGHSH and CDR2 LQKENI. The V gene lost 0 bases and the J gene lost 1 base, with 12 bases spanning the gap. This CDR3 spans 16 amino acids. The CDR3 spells CASSPPREPDNYGYTF. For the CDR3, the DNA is TGTGCCAGCTCACCACCGAGGGAACCAGATAACTATGGCTACACCTTC.

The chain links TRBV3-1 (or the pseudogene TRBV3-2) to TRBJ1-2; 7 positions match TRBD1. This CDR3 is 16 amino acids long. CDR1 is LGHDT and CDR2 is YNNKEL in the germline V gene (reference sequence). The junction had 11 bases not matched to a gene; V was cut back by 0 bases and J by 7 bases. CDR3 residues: CASSQDRRGREGGYTF. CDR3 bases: TGTGCCAGCAGCCAAGATCGGAGGGGGCGAGAGGGTGGCTACACCTTC.

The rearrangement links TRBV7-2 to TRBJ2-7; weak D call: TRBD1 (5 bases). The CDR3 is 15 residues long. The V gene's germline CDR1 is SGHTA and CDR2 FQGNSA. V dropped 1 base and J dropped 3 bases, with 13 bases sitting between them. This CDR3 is CASSLGGPSLYEQYF. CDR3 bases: TGTGCCAGCAGCTTAGGGGGCCCGAGCCTCTACGAGCAGTACTTC.

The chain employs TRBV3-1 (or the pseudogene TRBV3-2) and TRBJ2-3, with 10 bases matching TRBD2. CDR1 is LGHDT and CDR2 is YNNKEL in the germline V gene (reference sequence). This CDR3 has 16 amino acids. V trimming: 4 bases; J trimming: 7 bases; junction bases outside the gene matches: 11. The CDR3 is CASSPGTAGGLNTQYF. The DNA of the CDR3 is TGTGCCAGCAGCCCCGGGACAGCGGGAGGGCTGAATACGCAGTATTTT.

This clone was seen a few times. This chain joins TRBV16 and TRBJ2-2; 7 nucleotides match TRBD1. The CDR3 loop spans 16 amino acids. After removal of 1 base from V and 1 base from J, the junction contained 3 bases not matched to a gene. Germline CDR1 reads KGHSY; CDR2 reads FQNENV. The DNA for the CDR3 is TGTGCCAGCAGCCAATTCCGGGACAGGAACACCGGGGAGCTGTTTTTT. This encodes CASSQFRDRNTGELFF.

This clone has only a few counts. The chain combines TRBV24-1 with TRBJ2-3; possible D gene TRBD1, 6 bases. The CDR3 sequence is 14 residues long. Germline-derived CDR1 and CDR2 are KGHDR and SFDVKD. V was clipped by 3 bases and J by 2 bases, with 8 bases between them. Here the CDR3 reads CATSDNRDTDTQYF. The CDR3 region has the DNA TGTGCCACCAGTGATAACAGGGACACAGATACGCAGTATTTT.

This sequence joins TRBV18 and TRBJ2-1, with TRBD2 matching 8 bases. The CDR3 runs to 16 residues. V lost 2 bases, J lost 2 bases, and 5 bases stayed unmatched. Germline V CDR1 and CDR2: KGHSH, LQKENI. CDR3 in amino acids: CASSPMEGLAYNEQFF. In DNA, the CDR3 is TGTGCCAGCTCACCAATGGAGGGACTAGCCTACAATGAGCAGTTCTTC.

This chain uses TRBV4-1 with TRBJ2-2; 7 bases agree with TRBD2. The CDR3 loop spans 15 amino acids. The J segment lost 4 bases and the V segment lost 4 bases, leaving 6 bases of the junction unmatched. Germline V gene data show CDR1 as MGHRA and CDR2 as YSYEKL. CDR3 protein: CASSPGEGFTGELFF. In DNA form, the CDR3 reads TGCGCCAGCAGCCCCGGGGAGGGATTCACCGGGGAGCTGTTTTTT.

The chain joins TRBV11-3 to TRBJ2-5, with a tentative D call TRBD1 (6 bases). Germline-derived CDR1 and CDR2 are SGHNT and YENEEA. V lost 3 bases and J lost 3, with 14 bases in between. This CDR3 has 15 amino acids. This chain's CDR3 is CASSFQGRGKETQYF. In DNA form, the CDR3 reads TGTGCCAGCAGCTTCCAGGGGAGAGGAAAAGAGACCCAGTACTTC.